This T cell receptor (beta chain) was obtained from a study of shared clonotypes between healthy human individuals. General observations from the study: Against clonotypes common to all four donors, non-shared ones had lower generation probabilities. Four donors shared around 5.2% of their naive CD4 clonotypes.

The repertoire was sequenced with immunoSEQ multiplex PCR; TCRdb's copy has only in-frame clones and lacks some. The sample records a few million clones, just over 90% being singletons. About this clone: Its antigen is undetermined.

The CDR3 has 17 residues. Germline CDR1 is KGHSH and CDR2 is LQKENI. Trimming cost V 4 bases and J 0 bases; bases outside gene matches: 4. Each sample came from a Caucasian adult donor living in Nashville, Tennessee. Negatively enriched CD4+ T cells were divided by CD45RA into naive and memory. J is TRBJ2-1 and V is TRBV18; 12 bases are a match to TRBD2. This receptor was obtained from a man between 18 and 35 years old in good health. Some clones in this sample may be carry-over from other donors' samples. The sample was naive CD4+ T cells from PBMCs. The subset denotes: CD45RA+ positively selected. The CDR3 is CASSQGLAGSSYNEQFF. The CDR3 DNA is TGTGCCAGCTCACAGGGACTAGCGGGCAGCTCCTACAATGAGCAGTTCTTC. The entire variable domain, with the rest obtained from reference TRBV18 and TRBJ2-1, is as follows: NAGVMQNPRHLVRRRGQEARLRCSPMKGHSHVYWYRQLPEEGLKFMVYLQKENIIDESGMPKERFSAEFPKEGPSILRIQQVVRGDSAAYFCASSQGLAGSSYNEQFFGPGTRLTVL.